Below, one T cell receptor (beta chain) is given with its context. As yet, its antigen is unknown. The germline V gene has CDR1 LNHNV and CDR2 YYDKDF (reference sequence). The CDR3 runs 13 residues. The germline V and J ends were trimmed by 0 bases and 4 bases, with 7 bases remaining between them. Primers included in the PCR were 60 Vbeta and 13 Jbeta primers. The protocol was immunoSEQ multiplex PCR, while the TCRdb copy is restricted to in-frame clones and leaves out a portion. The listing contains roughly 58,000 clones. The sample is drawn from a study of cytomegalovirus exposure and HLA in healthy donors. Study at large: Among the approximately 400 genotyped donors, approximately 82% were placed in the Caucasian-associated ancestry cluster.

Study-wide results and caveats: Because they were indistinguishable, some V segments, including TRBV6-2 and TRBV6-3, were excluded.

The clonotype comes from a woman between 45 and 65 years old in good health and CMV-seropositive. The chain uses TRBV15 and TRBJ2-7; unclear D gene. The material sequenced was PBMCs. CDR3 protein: CATSRDAQYEQYF. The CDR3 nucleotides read TGTGCCACCAGCAGAGATGCACAGTACGAGCAGTACTTC.